This TCR beta chain was obtained from a study of molecular identifiers for immune sequencing clone quantification. Each CDR3 protein gets one entry after TCRdb re-called the PCR reads with MiXCR. Among about 630,000 distinct CDR3 sequences, about 25% were seen once, and the ten largest hold about 0.81%. The CDR3 spans 13 residues. Trimming left V 1 base short and J 11 bases short, with 14 bases between. The V gene's germline CDR1 is MGHRA and CDR2 YSYEKL. Study conclusions and caveats: More than 99% of effector molecules, versus under 1% of naive-cell molecules, belonged to clones above 20 RNA copies.

The table lists this clonotype with many counts. Its antigen is not known. The chain links TRBV4-1 to TRBJ1-1, with a tentative D call TRBD1 (6 bases). The source of this sequence is a human donor in good health. Some libraries in this study had Jurkat cell RNA spiked in. Sequencing input: naive CD8+ T cells from blood, with Jurkat cell RNA spiked in. Sample subset: FACS-sorted CD8+CD4-CCR7+CD45RA+ naive T cells. CDR3 in amino acids: CASSQVWTEEAFF. DNA of the CDR3: TGCGCCAGCAGCCAAGTGTGGACAGAGGAGGCTTTCTTT.